The rows below give T cell receptor beta chains drawn from one sample of a study of T cell responses to AZD1222 COVID-19 vaccine. The method was immunoSEQ multiplex PCR; TCRdb's version includes in-frame clones alone and lacks a portion of them. The data hold about 130,000 clones, with around 87% observed a single time. Here the sequenced sample was peripheral blood, taken on day 0 of AZD1222 vaccination. The source is an adult in good health. Both conserved end residues are part of each CDR3. D genes are given only for firm matches. Size tells how often a clone was seen (once, few, many) or the class of an expanded clone, and some rows leave it out.

D: -; J: TRBJ1-5; V: TRBV11-2; size: -; CDR3: CASSLDLGEAQPQHF; DNA: TGTGCCAGCAGCTTAGACCTGGGGGAGGCTCAGCCCCAGCATTTT
D: TRBD1; J: TRBJ1-2; V: TRBV2; size: -; CDR3: CASSQRQGSNYGYTF; DNA: TGTGCCAGCAGTCAACGACAGGGGTCTAACTATGGCTACACCTTC
D: -; J: TRBJ2-3; V: TRBV18; size: -; CDR3: CASSPADTQYF; DNA: TGTGCCAGCTCACCAGCTGATACGCAGTATTTT
D: -; J: TRBJ2-1; V: TRBV6-2/TRBV6-3; size: -; CDR3: CASSYLAASYNEQFF; DNA: TGTGCCAGCAGTTACTTGGCGGCCTCCTACAATGAGCAGTTCTTC
D: -; J: TRBJ1-5; V: TRBV7-2; size: -; CDR3: CASSLDGTGYQPQHF; DNA: TGTGCCAGCAGCTTAGATGGTACAGGCTATCAGCCCCAGCATTTT
D: -; J: TRBJ2-7; V: TRBV2; size: -; CDR3: CASKETGSSPEQYF; DNA: TGTGCCAGCAAGGAGACAGGTTCCTCCCCCGAGCAGTACTTC
D: TRBD1; J: TRBJ1-4; V: TRBV11-2; size: -; CDR3: CASSDRDRGLSREKLFF; DNA: TGTGCCAGCAGCGACCGGGACAGGGGGCTGTCACGTGAAAAACTGTTTTTT
D: -; J: TRBJ2-7; V: TRBV9; size: -; CDR3: CASSVGQFSYEQYF; DNA: TGTGCCAGCAGCGTAGGGCAGTTTTCCTACGAGCAGTACTTC
D: -; J: TRBJ2-3; V: TRBV13; size: -; CDR3: CASSSRTDDTDTQYF; DNA: TGTGCCAGCAGCTCGCGGACAGACGACACAGATACGCAGTATTTT
D: -; J: TRBJ2-1; V: TRBV5-4; size: -; CDR3: CASSLEGSSYNEQFF; DNA: TGTGCCAGCAGCTTGGAGGGGAGCTCCTACAATGAGCAGTTCTTC
D: -; J: TRBJ2-7; V: TRBV7-2; size: -; CDR3: CASSSVGGPLSYEQYF; DNA: TGTGCCAGCAGCTCCGTCGGGGGGCCGTTATCCTACGAGCAGTACTTC
D: TRBD1; J: TRBJ2-1; V: TRBV28; size: -; CDR3: CASSPRDRGPNEQFF; DNA: TGTGCCAGCAGTCCCCGGGACAGGGGGCCTAATGAGCAGTTCTTC
D: TRBD2; J: TRBJ2-7; V: TRBV7-8; size: -; CDR3: CASSLASSGYEQYF; DNA: TGTGCCAGCAGCTTAGCGTCTAGCGGGTACGAGCAGTACTTC
D: TRBD2; J: TRBJ2-3; V: TRBV7-3; size: few; CDR3: CASSLREGDTQYF; DNA: TGTGCCAGCAGCTTAAGGGAGGGAGATACGCAGTATTTT
D: TRBD1; J: TRBJ2-2; V: TRBV7-2; size: -; CDR3: CASSPRTGATGELFF; DNA: TGTGCCAGCAGCCCCCGGACAGGGGCCACCGGGGAGCTGTTTTTT
D: TRBD1; J: TRBJ1-2; V: TRBV18; size: once; CDR3: CASLRGQGNYGYTF; DNA: TGTGCCAGCCTTCGGGGACAGGGAAACTATGGCTACACCTTC
D: TRBD1; J: TRBJ2-1; V: TRBV5-8; size: -; CDR3: CASSPPGQGFNEQFF; DNA: TGTGCCAGCAGCCCGCCCGGACAGGGGTTCAATGAGCAGTTCTTC
D: -; J: TRBJ2-5; V: TRBV12-3/TRBV12-4; size: -; CDR3: CASSFMETQYF; DNA: TGTGCCAGCAGTTTTATGGAGACCCAGTACTTC
D: -; J: TRBJ1-2; V: TRBV19; size: once; CDR3: CASSFGTANGEDSYTF; DNA: TGTGCCAGTAGTTTCGGGACCGCTAACGGAGAGGATAGCTACACCTTC
D: TRBD2; J: TRBJ2-1; V: TRBV18; size: -; CDR3: CASSPPTSGSVNEQFF; DNA: TGTGCCAGCTCACCCCCGACTAGCGGGAGCGTAAATGAGCAGTTCTTC
D: TRBD2; J: TRBJ2-5; V: TRBV5-1; size: -; CDR3: CASSAGGLAGEAQYF; DNA: TGCGCCAGCAGCGCGGGAGGACTAGCGGGAGAGGCCCAGTACTTC
D: -; J: TRBJ1-2; V: TRBV5-1; size: -; CDR3: CASSLTQAGSLYGYAF; DNA: TGCGCCAGCAGCTTAACGCAGGCGGGGTCACTCTATGGCTACGCCTTC
D: TRBD2; J: TRBJ2-7; V: TRBV10-3; size: -; CDR3: CAISDTSLAGRYEQYF; DNA: TGTGCCATCAGTGATACTTCGCTAGCGGGAAGATACGAGCAGTACTTC
D: -; J: TRBJ2-1; V: TRBV9; size: -; CDR3: CASSVRGGSYNEQFF; DNA: TGTGCCAGCAGCGTCAGGGGCGGCTCCTACAATGAGCAGTTCTTC
D: -; J: TRBJ2-2; V: TRBV20-1; size: -; CDR3: CSARRTGELFF; DNA: TGCAGTGCTAGACGAACCGGGGAGCTGTTTTTT
D: TRBD2; J: TRBJ2-1; V: TRBV7-6; size: -; CDR3: CASSLELPSGPYNEQFF; DNA: TGTGCCAGCAGCTTAGAACTCCCTAGCGGCCCCTACAATGAGCAGTTCTTC
D: -; J: TRBJ1-2; V: TRBV5-1; size: -; CDR3: CASSLETGRDGYTF; DNA: TGCGCCAGCAGCTTGGAAACAGGACGAGATGGCTACACCTTC
D: -; J: TRBJ2-2; V: TRBV5-1; size: -; CDR3: CASSLASGVGTGELFF; DNA: TGCGCCAGCAGCTTGGCCTCGGGGGTTGGCACCGGGGAGCTGTTTTTT
D: TRBD1; J: TRBJ1-2; V: TRBV9; size: few; CDR3: CASSATGGGGYGYTF; DNA: TGTGCCAGCAGTGCGACAGGGGGAGGGGGCTATGGCTACACCTTC
D: -; J: TRBJ1-2; V: TRBV7-2; size: -; CDR3: CASTLDGYGYTF; DNA: TGTGCCAGCACCTTGGACGGCTATGGCTACACCTTC
D: -; J: TRBJ2-1; V: TRBV28; size: -; CDR3: CASSLQGYEQFF; DNA: TGTGCCAGCAGTCTACAGGGCTATGAGCAGTTCTTC
D: -; J: TRBJ2-1; V: TRBV28; size: -; CDR3: CASSLYRQRQFF; DNA: TGTGCCAGCAGTCTATACAGGCAACGGCAGTTCTTC
D: -; J: TRBJ2-7; V: TRBV6-2/TRBV6-3; size: -; CDR3: CASSYEGWGQYF; DNA: TGTGCCAGCAGTTACGAAGGATGGGGGCAGTACTTC
D: -; J: TRBJ2-1; V: TRBV27; size: -; CDR3: CASSPRMDNEQFF; DNA: TGTGCCAGCAGTCCCCGGATGGACAATGAGCAGTTCTTC
D: -; J: TRBJ2-4; V: TRBV19; size: few; CDR3: CASSLPRGRGGKNIQYF; DNA: TGTGCCAGTAGTCTTCCGAGGGGGAGAGGTGGCAAAAACATTCAGTACTTC
D: TRBD2; J: TRBJ2-1; V: TRBV18; size: -; CDR3: CASSPITTSGSNNEQFF; DNA: TGTGCCAGCTCACCCATTACTACTAGCGGATCAAACAATGAGCAGTTCTTC
D: -; J: TRBJ2-5; V: TRBV5-1; size: -; CDR3: CASSLPALSNKETQYF; DNA: TGCGCCAGCAGCTTGCCAGCTCTATCGAACAAAGAGACCCAGTACTTC
D: -; J: TRBJ1-3; V: TRBV28; size: -; CDR3: CASRGAQGFGSGNTIYF; DNA: TGTGCCAGCAGGGGCGCTCAGGGGTTTGGCTCTGGAAACACCATATATTTT
D: -; J: TRBJ2-7; V: TRBV5-4; size: -; CDR3: CASSGDQASSSYEQYF; DNA: TGTGCCAGCAGCGGGGATCAGGCTTCTAGCTCCTACGAGCAGTACTTC
D: TRBD1; J: TRBJ1-1; V: TRBV7-2; size: -; CDR3: CASSFPTGQGFAEAFF; DNA: TGTGCCAGCAGCTTTCCGACCGGACAGGGTTTCGCTGAAGCTTTCTTT
D: TRBD1; J: TRBJ2-7; V: TRBV5-1; size: -; CDR3: CASSQRGQSSYEQYF; DNA: TGCGCCAGCAGCCAGAGGGGACAGAGCTCCTACGAGCAGTACTTC
D: TRBD2; J: TRBJ2-7; V: TRBV29-1; size: -; CDR3: CSVQLYSGRAVEQYF; DNA: TGCAGCGTTCAACTTTATAGCGGGAGGGCCGTCGAGCAGTACTTC
D: -; J: TRBJ1-2; V: TRBV3-1/TRBV3-2; size: -; CDR3: CASSQDLGAQVGYTF; DNA: TGTGCCAGCAGCCAAGATTTGGGGGCGCAGGTTGGCTACACCTTC
D: -; J: TRBJ1-6; V: TRBV5-1; size: -; CDR3: CASSSRDRNSPLHF; DNA: TGCGCCAGCAGCTCCCGGGACCGTAATTCACCCCTCCACTTT
D: -; J: TRBJ2-7; V: TRBV6-5; size: -; CDR3: CASRVPIDEQYF; DNA: TGTGCCAGCAGGGTCCCTATAGACGAGCAGTACTTC
D: -; J: TRBJ2-7; V: TRBV6-2/TRBV6-3; size: -; CDR3: CASSWGPPYEQYF; DNA: TGTGCCAGCAGCTGGGGTCCCCCCTACGAGCAGTACTTC
D: -; J: TRBJ1-1; V: TRBV5-8; size: few; CDR3: CASSLPHMGREAFF; DNA: TGTGCCAGCAGCTTACCCCACATGGGACGGGAAGCTTTCTTT
D: TRBD1; J: TRBJ2-3; V: TRBV29-1; size: -; CDR3: CSGQGIGDTQYF; DNA: TGCAGCGGACAGGGGATTGGAGATACGCAGTATTTT
D: TRBD1; J: TRBJ2-7; V: TRBV2; size: -; CDR3: CASSVGDRDYEQYF; DNA: TGTGCCAGCAGTGTGGGGGACAGGGACTACGAGCAGTACTTC
D: TRBD1; J: TRBJ2-1; V: TRBV5-4; size: once; CDR3: CASKLRGLVNEQFF; DNA: TGTGCCAGCAAGCTCAGGGGGTTGGTCAATGAGCAGTTCTTC
D: -; J: TRBJ1-4; V: TRBV19; size: -; CDR3: CASRLRGGEEKLFF; DNA: TGTGCCAGTAGACTAAGGGGGGGAGAAGAAAAACTGTTTTTT
D: -; J: TRBJ2-7; V: TRBV7-9; size: once; CDR3: CASSSRGPSYEQYF; DNA: TGTGCCAGCAGCTCGCGGGGGCCCTCCTACGAGCAGTACTTC
D: -; J: TRBJ2-7; V: TRBV3-1/TRBV3-2; size: -; CDR3: CASSQWGRSVSYEQYF; DNA: TGTGCCAGCAGCCAGTGGGGACGTTCGGTCTCCTACGAGCAGTACTTC
D: TRBD1; J: TRBJ2-1; V: TRBV27; size: -; CDR3: CASSLEGQGNEQFF; DNA: TGTGCCAGCAGTTTAGAAGGACAGGGGAATGAGCAGTTCTTC
D: TRBD2; J: TRBJ2-1; V: TRBV2; size: -; CDR3: CASSEGGTSGTSSYNEQFF; DNA: TGTGCCAGCAGTGAAGGGGGGACTAGCGGGACTAGCTCCTACAATGAGCAGTTCTTC
D: -; J: TRBJ2-1; V: TRBV5-1; size: -; CDR3: CASSSYNEQFF; DNA: TGCGCCAGCAGCTCTTACAATGAGCAGTTCTTC
D: -; J: TRBJ2-2; V: TRBV10-1; size: -; CDR3: CASSGAGELFF; DNA: TGCGCCAGCAGTGGAGCCGGGGAGCTGTTTTTT
D: -; J: TRBJ1-1; V: TRBV2; size: -; CDR3: CASTQEMNTEAFF; DNA: TGTGCCAGCACCCAGGAAATGAACACTGAAGCTTTCTTT
D: -; J: TRBJ1-4; V: TRBV12-3/TRBV12-4; size: -; CDR3: CASSQEYEKLFF; DNA: TGTGCCAGCAGCCAGGAATATGAAAAACTGTTTTTT
D: -; J: TRBJ1-2; V: TRBV5-1; size: -; CDR3: CASSTGPGDGYTF; DNA: TGCGCCAGCAGCACCGGACCCGGGGATGGCTACACCTTC